This note documents a single T cell receptor beta chain sequence. The record originates from a study of cytomegalovirus exposure and HLA in healthy donors. Primers: 60 Vbeta forward and 13 Jbeta reverse. Assay: immunoSEQ multiplex PCR; the TCRdb copy retains only in-frame clones and omits some. Of around 78,000 clones listed, less than 85% are singletons. Sequences were obtained from PBMCs. This TCR derives from a male donor in good health and CMV-seronegative.

CDR3 protein: CASSYISGQDYGYTF. CDR3 DNA: TGTGCCAGCAGTTACATCTCTGGACAGGACTATGGCTACACCTTC. V and J are TRBV6-5 and TRBJ1-2; 7 positions agree with TRBD1. The CDR3 covers 15 residues. The V segment lost 2 bases and the J segment 3 bases; nucleotides outside the gene matches: 6. The germline gives CDR1 MNHEY, CDR2 SVGAGI.